Each of the 3 T cell receptor beta chains below was sequenced from the same sample in a study of cytomegalovirus exposure and HLA in healthy donors. 60 Vbeta and 13 Jbeta primers were used in PCR. The table came from immunoSEQ multiplex PCR; TCRdb's copy has only in-frame clones and leaves some out. This table holds some 150,000 clones, around 64% found once. Sequencing was carried out using PBMCs. The receptors here all came from a woman aged 25 to 39 in good health and CMV-seronegative.

The genes are TRBV29-1 and TRBJ1-1; D gene uncertain. CDR1 and CDR2 from the germline V gene are SQVTM and ANQGSEA. CDR3 length: 14 amino acids. V lost 5 bases and J 0 bases, leaving 13 bases between the germline ends. CDR3 loop: CSVYLVAMNTEAFF. The CDR3, as DNA: TGCAGCGTTTATTTGGTGGCCATGAACACTGAAGCTTTCTTT. Drawing the rest from reference TRBV29-1 and TRBJ1-1, the complete variable domain is SAVISQKPSRDICQRGTSLTIQCQVDSQVTMMFWYRQQPGQSLTLIATANQGSEATYESGFVIDKFPISRPNLTFSTLTVSNMSPEDSSIYLCSVYLVAMNTEAFFGQGTRLTVV.

The chain employs TRBV19 and TRBJ1-2; tentative D call: TRBD1 (5 bases). V was pared by 3 bases and J by 1 base, with 12 bases between. CDR1 and CDR2 from the germline V gene are LNHDA and SQIVND (reference sequence). The CDR3 contains 15 residues. This chain's CDR3 is CASSIAREGNYGYTF. The CDR3 bases are TGTGCCAGTAGTATTGCCAGGGAGGGTAACTATGGCTACACCTTC.

The rearrangement uses TRBV7-2 and TRBJ2-7; possible D gene TRBD2, 6 bases. Trimming stripped 5 bases from V and 6 bases from J, with 20 bases between. The length of the CDR3 is 15 residues. Germline V gene data show CDR1 as SGHTA and CDR2 as FQGNSA. CDR3 sequence reads: CASSMGPSDTCEQYF. The CDR3 nucleotides read TGTGCCAGCAGCATGGGGCCTAGCGATACCTGCGAGCAGTACTTC. The full variable domain, its missing parts supplied by reference TRBV7-2 and TRBJ2-7, is GAGVSQSPSNKVTEKGKDVELRCDPISGHTALYWYRQSLGQGLEFLIYFQGNSAPDKSGLPSDRFSAERTGGSVSTLTIQRTQQEDSAVYLCASSMGPSDTCEQYFGPGTRLTVT.